The rows below give T cell receptor beta chains drawn from one sample of a study of tumor and adjacent non-tumor tissue in lung cancer. TCRdb recomputed calls from the multiplex PCR reads with MiXCR, one row per CDR3 protein. The profile covers tens of thousands of distinct CDR3 sequences, with around 64% appearing a single time and about 32% taken by the ten largest. Input material: distant non-tumor lung tissue. All receptors come from a man between 65 and 80 years old with non-small cell lung cancer. Both conserved end residues are part of each CDR3. Fields, in order: V gene, clone size, D gene, J gene, CDR3 DNA, CDR3 protein. D genes are given only for firm matches. Only some rows state a clone size, as once, few, many or a class for expanded clones.

TRBV4-1	-	-	TRBJ1-5	TGCGCCAGCAGCCAAGACGGGTTATGTCAGTCCCAGCATTTT	CASSQDGLCQSQHF
TRBV28	many	TRBD1	TRBJ2-3	TGTGCCAGCAGTCTTGGGACAGTAGCCACAGATACGCAGTATTTT	CASSLGTVATDTQYF
TRBV7-3	-	TRBD2	TRBJ2-1	TGTGCCAGCAGCGCGACTAGCGGGGGGGAAGGCAATGAGCAGTTCTTC	CASSATSGGEGNEQFF
TRBV28	-	-	TRBJ1-4	TGTGCCATCAGTTCCCAGGGGATGGCAACTAATGAAAAACTGTTTTTT	CAISSQGMATNEKLFF
TRBV11-2	-	-	TRBJ1-1	TGTGCCAGCAGCCCGGGACCCCAGCGTGTAGCTGAAACTTTCTTT	CASSPGPQRVAETFF
TRBV11-1	-	-	TRBJ2-5	TGTGCCAGCACCCGGGGTGATCCGGAAGAGAGCCAGTACTTC	CASTRGDPEESQYF
TRBV11-2	large	-	TRBJ2-7	TGTGCCAGCAGCTTGGGGACCGAGCAGTACTTC	CASSLGTEQYF
TRBV11-2	-	-	TRBJ2-2	TGTGCCAGCATCCTACAAGGGACGTTGTTCGCCGGGGATCTGTTTTTT	CASILQGTLFAGDLFF
TRBV7-9	-	-	TRBJ2-3	TGTGCCAGCGGAGAGGCAGATACGCAGTATTTT	CASGEADTQYF
TRBV28	-	-	TRBJ2-7	TGTGCCAGCACTTTACTCCCCGGGGCGGGCTACTACGAGCAGTACTTC	CASTLLPGAGYYEQYF
TRBV28	-	-	TRBJ2-5	TGTGCCAGCAAAACTAGCAGGAGGGTATCCCAAGAGACCCAGTACTTC	CASKTSRRVSQETQYF
TRBV20-1	-	-	TRBJ2-5	TGCAGTGCCCCGGACGGGCGTAGGCAAGAGGCCCAGTACTTC	CSAPDGRRQEAQYF
TRBV4-1	-	TRBD2	TRBJ2-2	TGCGCCAGCAGCCAGTATCGAGCGGGGACGAAGGCCGGGGAGCTGTTTTTT	CASSQYRAGTKAGELFF
TRBV11-3	medium-sized	-	TRBJ1-1	TGTGCCAGCAGCCAGAAGTTTTCAGCTTTCTTT	CASSQKFSAFF
TRBV4-2	-	TRBD2	TRBJ2-7	TGTACCAGCAGCCAAGATAGCGGGAGCTCCTACAAGCAGTACTTC	CTSSQDSGSSYKQYF
TRBV29-1	-	-	TRBJ1-2	TGCGGCGATAGGACACAGATGGGGGCCTATGGCTACACCTTC	CGDRTQMGAYGYTF
TRBV6-6	many	TRBD1	TRBJ2-7	TGTGCCAGCAGTTACTCGAGTAATTATGGGACAGACTACGAGCAGTACTTC	CASSYSSNYGTDYEQYF
TRBV6-5	many	-	TRBJ2-5	TGTGCCAGCAGCCCAGGGGTTAGACAAGAGACCCAGTACTTC	CASSPGVRQETQYF
TRBV20-1	-	TRBD1	TRBJ2-3	TGCGGTGCTAACTTACAGGGGGGAAGGACGCAGTATTTT	CGANLQGGRTQYF
TRBV11-2	-	-	TRBJ2-5	TGTGCCAGCAACTTACGTCGCGCGACGAGGGGGGAGACCCGGTACTTC	CASNLRRATRGETRYF
TRBV4-2	-	-	TRBJ1-4	TGTGCCAGCAGTCAAGAGAGAACTAATGAAAAACTGTTTTTT	CASSQERTNEKLFF
TRBV29-1	-	-	TRBJ1-1	TGCAGCGTTTCGGCGGGGTTATTTCCCATGAAGACCGAAGCTTTCTTT	CSVSAGLFPMKTEAFF
TRBV6-4	few	-	TRBJ1-4	TGTGCCAGGGGATCTGGACAGACTGCAACTAATGAAAAACTGTTTTTT	CARGSGQTATNEKLFF
TRBV25-1	few	TRBD1	TRBJ2-7	TGTGCCAGCAGTGACCCCGGACAGGGAAGGGAGCAGTACTTC	CASSDPGQGREQYF
TRBV12-3/TRBV12-4	-	TRBD1	TRBJ1-2	TGTGCCAGCAGTCTAGGGACAGGGGCGAACTATGACTACACCTTC	CASSLGTGANYDYTF
TRBV29-1	many	-	TRBJ1-2	TGCAGCGTTGAAGACAGCGACAGGTCTTTCTATGGCTACACCTTC	CSVEDSDRSFYGYTF
TRBV5-1	-	-	TRBJ2-7	TGCGCCAGCAGCTTGGGCGGGACCACCCGTTCCGAGCAGTACTTC	CASSLGGTTRSEQYF